This TCR beta chain was obtained from a study of shared clonotypes between healthy human individuals. With respect to this clone: This likely came from a read error, as a far larger clone is one base away.

The germline V gene has CDR1 GTSNPN and CDR2 SVGIG (reference sequence). This CDR3 has 13 amino acids. The repertoire was sequenced with immunoSEQ multiplex PCR; TCRdb's copy has only in-frame clones and lacks some. Here the sample spans 450,000 to 500,000 clones, approximately 80% being singletons. The source of this sequence is a woman aged 40 to 50 in good health. Some clones in this sample may be carry-over from other donors' samples. This chain joins TRBV30 and TRBJ1-5; no reliable D call. The specimen sequenced was PBMCs. CDR3 in DNA: TGTGCCTGGTCGGGCGGGGATGGTCAGCCCCAGAATTTT. Encoded protein: CAWSGGDGQPQNF.